This paragraph reports one T cell receptor (beta chain). Its antigen target is currently unknown. Per-base qualities were not stored, and no clone one base away is much larger. TCR CDR3 regions were amplified from genomic DNA by multiplex PCR using the deep immunoSEQ assay. Extracted genomic DNA from each cell subset was spread evenly across all wells of several immunoSEQ 96-well plates, with each plate serving as a replicate. For sorted subsets, 150 to 200 ng genomic DNA, equal to 25,000 to 35,000 T cell genomes, was loaded into each replicate PCR. Purified libraries were measured with a Qubit 3.0 fluorometer, size-checked on a Bioanalyzer 2100, and measured again with the KAPA Library Quantification kit. A separate single-read 150-cycle Illumina NextSeq 550 flow cell was used to sequence each immunoSEQ 96-well plate. The study's own analysis went as follows. Because the immunoSEQ output included only junctional sequences and no quality scores, the filtering could not be the same as the filtering used for full-length reads. To assign V/J genes and CDR3, sequences were annotated against IMGT germline references using PyIR, a Python wrapper for IgBLAST v1.9. Any read was removed if the V/J assignment was weak (E-value above 1e-6), the CDR3 was missing, or the read contained stop codons, out-of-frame junctions, or ambiguous translated residues. V3J clonotypes were defined as sequences sharing the same inferred V gene, J gene, and CDR3 amino acid sequence. Percentage overlap between repertoires was calculated by dividing the number of shared unique clonotypes by the size of the smaller repertoire. Repertoire richness was assessed with RTK rarefaction, the Chao1 estimator, and Recon v2.1 estimates of unobserved clonotypes. OLGA was used to compute generation probabilities for all TCRbeta clonotypes that the gDNA method yielded from a handful of donors. The clones in this table, taken by TCRdb from immuneACCESS, are in-frame only. Not every clone is retained; where verified, under half of the shortfall comes from an unresolved V gene, and the cause of the rest is unknown. V and J calls and clone size are copied from that table; D and trimming were computed from the DNA. The sample table lists over 1.5 million clones, around 98% of them with a count of one. The biggest ten clones account for 0.4% to 0.45% of the sample.

From cysteine to phenylalanine, the CDR3 is 17 amino acids long. The only DNA kept is the CDR3, 51 bases in frame from the first base. Trimming takes 2 bases from V and 6 bases from J, and the germline ends sit 19 bases apart. CDR1 SEHNR and CDR2 FQNEAQ are derived from the germline V gene (reference sequence). The sample originates from a study of shared clonotypes between healthy human individuals (TCRdb year 2020). A note on the overall study: The cohort comprised two women and three men aged 18 to 49 years. Blood TCR repertoires of 5 or 6 healthy adults were deeply sequenced to estimate repertoire size and the extent of clonotype sharing between individuals. Each donor's leukapheresis produced roughly between roughly 0.94 and 9.5 billion PBMCs. For each donor, CD4 naive and CD4 memory were each given three plates, CD8 naive was given two plates, and CD8 memory was given one plate. To increase sequencing depth and limit assay-specific biases, different laboratories used diverse techniques to prepare libraries and sequence TCR repertoires. The full study reports these points: Pairwise subsampling led to the expectation that sequencing depth would affect the degree of clonotype sharing among donors. The small number of donors limited the genetic and exposure-history diversity represented. Naive subsets generally had larger estimated clonotype richness than memory subsets. Even with the large sequencing depth, rarefaction of the sorted-subset datasets indicated that sequencing was incomplete. Sampling was restricted to blood, and TCR repertoires in tissues likely differ from the TCR repertoires found in blood. Sharing across several donors was observed for around 4.8% of naive CD4, under 4% of naive CD8, over 2% of memory CD4, and roughly 0.4% of memory CD8 clonotypes. Compared with non-shared clonotypes, the clonotypes found in all four sorted-subset donors had higher generation probabilities.

The donors were healthy, HIV-negative adults with no recently reported acute infections or vaccinations. Every donor was a Caucasian adult living in Nashville, Tennessee, USA. Magnetic negative selection was used to enrich CD4+ T cells, after which naive cells were positively selected on CD45RA and the negative fraction became the memory subset. After blood collection by leukapheresis, PBMCs were isolated using Ficoll-Histopaque density gradient centrifugation and then cryopreserved in the vapor phase of liquid nitrogen. Purity and quantity of every magnetically sorted T cell population were checked by analytical flow cytometry. From each sorted fraction, genomic DNA was isolated and quantified by UV absorbance on a Nanodrop 2000c.

This TCR came from a man aged 25 to 40 in good health. Sequencing was carried out using naive CD4+ T cells sorted from blood. Interpreted using the paper, the cell subset or site label stands for: CD45RA+ positively selected. Recombination connected TRBV7-9 to TRBJ2-2; no confident D gene assignment can be made. The CDR3 is CASSLMTAHDEAGELFF. The nucleotides are TGTGCCAGCAGCTTAATGACGGCGCATGACGAGGCCGGGGAGCTGTTTTTT.